These 10 T cell receptor beta chains came from one sample sequenced in a study of blood T cell repertoires in COVID-19. Profiling relied on immunoSEQ multiplex PCR, and the TCRdb table lists in-frame clones only, not all of them. The sample yields hundreds of thousands of clones, around four fifths seen once. The sample taken for sequencing was peripheral blood. The receptors originated from a man aged 30-40 years with active or convalescent COVID-19.

This chain links TRBV5-1 with TRBJ2-1, with 8 bases aligning to TRBD1. CDR1 is SGHRS, CDR2 YFSETQ, per germline. This CDR3 is built from 13 residues. Unmatched junction bases numbered 5, after V lost 4 bases and J lost 8 bases. Written as DNA, the CDR3 is TGCGCCAGCAGCCAGGGGGCGAGCGATGAGCAGTTCTTC. Its protein product is CASSQGASDEQFF.

This clone came up once. This chain uses TRBV5-6 with TRBJ2-7; maybe TRBD2 (6 bases). The V and J ends lost 3 bases and 0 bases respectively, with 13 bases between them. Germline V gene sequence: CDR1 SGHDT, CDR2 YYEEEE. The CDR3 sequence is 15 residues long. The CDR3 DNA sequence: TGTGCCAGCAGCTCCCCAGGGACTCCCTCCTACGAGCAGTACTTC. Protein sequence: CASSSPGTPSYEQYF.

This clone was seen once. The chain recombines TRBV5-4 with TRBJ2-7; 9 nucleotides agree with TRBD1. CDR3 size: 16 residues. Trimming removed 4 bases from V and 4 bases from J; junction bases left unmatched: 12. Germline loops: CDR1 SGHNT, CDR2 YYREEE (reference sequence). The CDR3 region is CASSPGTGRSVYEQYF. The CDR3 coding sequence is TGTGCCAGCAGCCCCGGGACAGGGAGATCAGTTTACGAGCAGTACTTC.

The sample holds a few counts of this clone. V gene TRBV27 combines with J gene TRBJ1-1, with a tentative D call TRBD1 (5 bases). The ends were cut back, 6 bases at V and 3 bases at J, with 17 bases in the middle. Germline-derived CDR1 and CDR2 are MNHEY and SMNVEV (reference sequence). This CDR3 region has 15 residues. This chain's CDR3 is CASRRPGTRDTEAFF. DNA of the CDR3: TGTGCCAGCAGGCGCCCCGGGACTAGGGACACTGAAGCTTTCTTT.

The V call is TRBV11-2, the J call TRBJ2-5; 7 bases match TRBD1. Germline CDR1 and CDR2: SGHAT and FQNNGV. The V and J ends lost 1 base and 1 base, in that order; junction bases with no gene match: 3. The CDR3 has 15 residues. The CDR3 region has the DNA TGTGCCAGCAGCTTAGGAGGGACAGCCCAAGAGACCCAGTACTTC. It yields the protein CASSLGGTAQETQYF.

The chain combines TRBV19 with TRBJ1-4; 8 positions match TRBD1. The J segment lost 7 bases and the V segment lost 6 bases, leaving 13 bases of the junction unmatched. The CDR3 loop spans 16 amino acids. Germline V gives CDR1 LNHDA, CDR2 SQIVND (reference sequence). The CDR3 DNA is TGTGCCAGTAGCGCAACTACAGGACAGGGAGGTGAAAAACTGTTTTTT. It is translated as CASSATTGQGGEKLFF. Drawing the rest from reference TRBV19 and TRBJ1-4, the complete variable domain is DGGITQSPKYLFRKEGQNVTLSCEQNLNHDAMYWYRQDPGQGLRLIYYSQIVNDFQKGDIAEGYSVSREKKESFPLTVTSAQKNPTAFYLCASSATTGQGGEKLFFGSGTQLSVL.

This clone was recorded only once. This CDR3 reads CASSLNTGNGYTF. The CDR3, as DNA: TGTGCCAGCAGCTTAAACACAGGAAACGGCTACACCTTC. The rearrangement uses TRBV7-8 and TRBJ1-2; possibly TRBD1 for D (5 bases). Germline values: CDR1 SGHVS, CDR2 FQNEAQ. Trimming removed 2 bases at V and 8 bases at J, with 12 bases between. This CDR3 comprises 13 residues. The whole variable domain, filled in from reference TRBV7-8 and TRBJ1-2, reads GAGVSQSPRYKVAKRGQDVALRCDPISGHVSLFWYQQALGQGPEFLTYFQNEAQLDKSGLPSDRFFAERPEGSVSTLKIQRTQQEDSAVYLCASSLNTGNGYTFGSGTRLTVV.

The gene calls are TRBV11-3 and TRBJ2-3, with TRBD1 identical over 10 bases. Unmatched junction bases numbered 4, after V lost 1 base and J lost 3 bases. CDR3 length: 16 residues. Germline V CDR1 and CDR2: SGHNT, YENEEA. The CDR3 DNA sequence: TGTGCCAGCAGCTTAGCCCCGGGACAGGGGACAGATACGCAGTATTTT. This sequence encodes CASSLAPGQGTDTQYF.

The chain couples TRBV10-2 to TRBJ2-7, with D maybe TRBD1 (6 bases). The CDR3 runs to 12 residues. Trimming took 5 bases from V and 6 from J, leaving 11 bases between them. From germline, CDR1 is WSHSY and CDR2 SAAADI. DNA of the CDR3: TGCGCCAGCAGTTCTGCAGGGGCCGAGCAGTACTTC. Translated, it gives CASSSAGAEQYF.

This clone was picked up a small number of times. The J gene is TRBJ2-6, the V gene TRBV28; D ambiguous. The CDR3 runs 15 residues. The germline V gene has CDR1 MDHEN and CDR2 SYDVKM. Trimming removed 4 bases at V and 4 bases at J, with 11 bases between. DNA for the CDR3: TGTGCCAGCAGTTATCCTACCCCAGGGGCCAACGTCCTGACTTTC. It translates to CASSYPTPGANVLTF.